These 32 T cell receptor beta chains came from one sample sequenced in a study of Ad26.COV2.S vaccination and SARS-CoV-2 variants. TCRdb's table, derived via immunoSEQ multiplex PCR, lists solely in-frame clones and lacks some. The sample holds some 370,000 clones, 83% seen once. Treatment: 15 to 20 received Ad26.COV2.S at low or high dose, single or two shots; roughly five received placebo; per-sample allocation not given. Sampling occurred on day 63 after the first vaccine or placebo injection. The sequenced sample was peripheral blood, obtained in a trial of Ad26.COV2.S vaccine versus placebo. These receptors were taken from a person aged 18-65 years who received the Ad26.COV2.S COVID-19 vaccine or a placebo.

This clone was detected once. The CDR3 DNA sequence: TGTGCCAGCAGTCCCCTTTACGAGCAGTACTTC. Its translation is CASSPLYEQYF. The chain carries TRBV28 and TRBJ2-7; D gene ambiguous. V was trimmed by 5 bases and J by 4 bases, leaving 6 bases between them. The CDR3 sequence is 11 residues long. Germline lookup yields CDR1 MDHEN and CDR2 SYDVKM.

V and J are TRBV2 and TRBJ2-5; D is unclear. Trimming cost V 6 bases and J 3 bases, with 14 bases left between them. The CDR3 contains 14 residues. The V gene's germline CDR1 is SNHLY and CDR2 FYNNEI. CDR3 loop: CASSPLAAKETQYF. CDR3 coding DNA: TGTGCCAGCAGCCCGTTGGCGGCGAAAGAGACCCAGTACTTC. Variable domain in full (rest from reference TRBV2 and TRBJ2-5): EPEVTQTPSHQVTQMGQEVILRCVPISNHLYFYWYRQILGQKVEFLVSFYNNEISEKSEIFDDQFSVERPDGSNFTLKIRSTKLEDSAMYFCASSPLAAKETQYFGPGTRLLVL.

The chain carries TRBV5-1 and TRBJ1-1, with D unresolved. This CDR3 contains 14 residues. Germline V CDR1 and CDR2: SGHRS, YFSETQ. Trimming stripped 7 bases from V and 1 base from J, with 14 bases between. CDR3 nucleotide sequence: TGCGCCAGCGCCCTTAGGTGGGCGAACACTGAAGCTTTCTTT. Protein product: CASALRWANTEAFF. Based on the CDR3 plus reference TRBV5-1 and TRBJ1-1, the full variable domain is KAGVTQTPRYLIKTRGQQVTLSCSPISGHRSVSWYQQTPGQGLQFLFEYFSETQRNKGNFPGRFSGRQFSNSRSEMNVSTLELGDSALYLCASALRWANTEAFFGQGTRLTVV.

The chain uses TRBV5-1 and TRBJ2-7, with TRBD2 matching over 11 bases. Per germline, CDR1 SGHRS and CDR2 YFSETQ. V gave up 1 base and J gave up 0 bases; unmatched junction bases: 3. This CDR3 spans 16 amino acids. In DNA, the CDR3 is TGCGCCAGCAGCTTGCCCACTAGCGGGAGCTCCTACGAGCAGTACTTC. Its protein is CASSLPTSGSSYEQYF.

The chain links TRBV24-1 to TRBJ1-1; 7 bases are shared with TRBD1. V gave up 4 bases and J gave up 6 bases; unmatched junction bases: 4. The germline V gene has CDR1 KGHDR and CDR2 SFDVKD. The CDR3 has 13 residues. The CDR3 spells CATSDRGIAEAFF. As DNA, the CDR3 is TGTGCCACCAGTGACAGGGGGATTGCTGAAGCTTTCTTT.

This clone came up once. V usage is TRBV11-3 and J usage is TRBJ1-1; the D is unclear. CDR1 and CDR2 (germline): SGHNT, YENEEA. V gave up 4 bases and J gave up 2 bases, with 11 bases separating them. The CDR3 has 14 residues. The CDR3 sequence is CASSSYTENTEAFF. DNA for the CDR3: TGTGCCAGCAGCTCATATACAGAAAACACTGAAGCTTTCTTT.

This chain joins TRBV7-9 and TRBJ1-1; TRBD1 is a possible D gene (6 bases). V gave up 8 bases and J gave up 4 bases, with 14 bases separating them. The length of the CDR3 is 13 residues. Germline-derived CDR1 and CDR2 are SEHNR and FQNEAQ (reference sequence). The CDR3 DNA reads as TGTGCCAGCGCCAACGAGGGGGGCACTGAAGCTTTCTTT. Amino acids: CASANEGGTEAFF.

The CDR3 protein is CSVGTQVRETQYF. The CDR3 DNA follows: TGCAGCGTTGGGACACAGGTTCGGGAGACCCAGTACTTC. The V call is TRBV29-1, the J call TRBJ2-5; maybe TRBD1 (5 bases). In germline, CDR1 is SQVTM, CDR2 ANQGSEA. V was trimmed by 4 bases and J by 5 bases, leaving 14 bases between them. The CDR3 totals 13 residues.

The V gene is TRBV24-1, the J gene TRBJ2-5; TRBD2 agrees at 11 bases. Germline V gene sequence: CDR1 KGHDR, CDR2 SFDVKD. This CDR3 has 17 amino acids. V lost 4 bases and J lost 5; bases outside the gene matches: 11. CDR3 loop: CATSETPTSGIVETQYF. DNA of the CDR3: TGTGCCACCAGTGAAACACCGACTAGCGGGATAGTGGAGACCCAGTACTTC.

The chain uses TRBV5-5 and TRBJ1-5; TRBD1 might be the D (6 bases). Trimming removed 3 bases at V and 1 base at J, with 14 bases between. The CDR3 consists of 16 residues. CDR1 and CDR2 (germline): SGHKS, YYEKEE (reference sequence). The CDR3 DNA sequence: TGTGCCAGCAGCTCCAACGGGGGGCAGAGCAATCAGCCCCAGCATTTT. This encodes CASSSNGGQSNQPQHF.

The chain couples TRBV5-6 to TRBJ2-7; D tentatively reads TRBD1 or TRBD2 (6 bases each). CDR3 length: 16 residues. Per germline, CDR1 SGHDT and CDR2 YYEEEE. Trimming removed 3 bases at V and 2 bases at J, with 18 bases between. The CDR3 here is CASSWGGGRSAYEQYF. Written as DNA, the CDR3 is TGTGCCAGCAGCTGGGGTGGGGGGCGCTCGGCCTACGAGCAGTACTTC. Together with reference TRBV5-6 and TRBJ2-7, the CDR3 gives the full variable domain: DAGVTQSPTHLIKTRGQQVTLRCSPKSGHDTVSWYQQALGQGPQFIFQYYEEEERQRGNFPDRFSGHQFPNYSSELNVNALLLGDSALYLCASSWGGGRSAYEQYFGPGTRLTVT.

This clone has a single count. This chain joins TRBV7-6 and TRBJ1-1, with a possible D match to TRBD1 (6 bases). CDR1 is SGHVS and CDR2 is FNYEAQ in the germline V gene. This CDR3 spans 16 amino acids. V lost 1 base, J lost 3 bases, and 15 bases lay in between. The CDR3 here is CASSLGQRGGYTEAFF. Here the CDR3 DNA reads TGTGCCAGCAGCTTAGGCCAGCGAGGGGGGTACACTGAAGCTTTCTTT.

V and J are TRBV7-3 and TRBJ1-1; maybe TRBD1 (5 bases). Germline CDR1 is SGHTA and CDR2 is FQGTGA. Trimming removed 5 bases from V and 11 bases from J, with 18 bases in between. This CDR3 is built from 13 residues. CDR3 sequence reads: CASSPGRAEVAFF. The CDR3 DNA follows: TGTGCCAGCAGCCCCGGCAGGGCGGAGGTTGCTTTCTTT. Full variable domain (outside the CDR3, taken from reference TRBV7-3 and TRBJ1-1): GAGVSQTPSNKVTEKGKYVELRCDPISGHTALYWYRQSLGQGPEFLIYFQGTGAADDSGLPNDRFFAVRPEGSVSTLKIQRTERGDSAVYLCASSPGRAEVAFFGQGTRLTVV.

V is TRBV6-1 and J is TRBJ1-1; D gene ambiguous. Trimming took off 0 bases at V and 10 bases at J, with 6 bases between the two ends. CDR1 is MNHNS, CDR2 SASEGT, per germline. The CDR3 length is 11 residues. The CDR3 here is CASSEASGAFF. CDR3 DNA sequence: TGTGCCAGCAGTGAAGCTAGCGGAGCTTTCTTT.

V and J are TRBV14 and TRBJ1-1; D perhaps matches TRBD1 (6 bases). This CDR3 region has 15 residues. The V gene lost 4 bases and the J gene lost 5 bases, with 17 bases spanning the gap. The germline V gene encodes CDR1 SGHDN and CDR2 FVKESK. The CDR3 is CASSPATGLSTEAFF. The CDR3, as DNA: TGTGCCAGCAGCCCCGCGACAGGCCTAAGTACTGAAGCTTTCTTT.

This chain uses TRBV29-1 with TRBJ1-1, with TRBD1 matching 7 bases. The germline V gene encodes CDR1 SQVTM and CDR2 ANQGSEA. The CDR3 has 13 amino acids. After removal of 5 bases from V and 0 bases from J, the junction contained 3 bases not matched to a gene. The chain's CDR3 is CSVRDSLNTEAFF. Here the CDR3 DNA reads TGCAGCGTTCGGGACAGCCTGAACACTGAAGCTTTCTTT.

J is TRBJ2-1 and V is TRBV4-1, with 12 positions matching TRBD2. V was clipped by 4 bases and J by 9 bases; unmatched bases: 7. This CDR3 is 15 amino acids long. The germline gives CDR1 MGHRA, CDR2 YSYEKL. CDR3 sequence reads: CASSPLTSGSGEQFF. The CDR3 nucleotides read TGCGCCAGCAGCCCCTTGACTAGCGGGAGCGGTGAGCAGTTCTTC.

This clone was seen a handful of times. The J gene is TRBJ2-2, the V gene TRBV7-7, with TRBD1 as a possible D gene (6 bases). Germline-derived CDR1 and CDR2 are SSHAT and FNYEAQ (reference sequence). V lost 6 bases, J lost 4 bases, and 15 bases lay in between. This CDR3 has 15 residues. CDR3 sequence (DNA): TGTGCCAGCAGTCGACAGGCCTCGGGCACCGGGGAGCTGTTTTTT. Amino acids: CASSRQASGTGELFF.

The chain is built from TRBV27 and TRBJ1-1; D unclear. The CDR3 spans 17 residues. V lost 4 bases, J lost 1 base, and 19 bases lay in between. Germline CDR1 reads MNHEY; CDR2 reads SMNVEV (reference sequence). CDR3 loop: CASSWHSLQPANTEAFF. CDR3 bases: TGTGCCAGCAGTTGGCACAGCCTGCAGCCGGCGAACACTGAAGCTTTCTTT.

This clone was counted only a few times. The chain recombines TRBV2 with TRBJ1-3, with a tentative D call TRBD1 (6 bases). Between the trimmed V and J ends, which lost 11 bases and 1 base, there was a span of 12 bases. The V gene's germline CDR1 is SNHLY and CDR2 FYNNEI. CDR3 size: 13 residues. The CDR3 DNA reads as TGTGCCTGCGAAGGGGGATCTGGAAACACCATATATTTT. This translates into CACEGGSGNTIYF.

The V call is TRBV5-6, the J call TRBJ2-4, with D unresolved. In germline, CDR1 is SGHDT, CDR2 YYEEEE. This CDR3 is built from 16 residues. Trimming left V 0 bases short and J 6 bases short, with 16 bases between. DNA for the CDR3: TGTGCCAGCAGCTTGGATGAGACTGCCCTTGGAAACATTCAGTACTTC. As protein: CASSLDETALGNIQYF. Supplemented by reference TRBV5-6 and TRBJ2-4, the full variable domain reads DAGVTQSPTHLIKTRGQQVTLRCSPKSGHDTVSWYQQALGQGPQFIFQYYEEEERQRGNFPDRFSGHQFPNYSSELNVNALLLGDSALYLCASSLDETALGNIQYFGAGTRLSVL.

The V gene is TRBV5-1, the J gene TRBJ1-2; D gene ambiguous. Between the trimmed V and J ends, which lost 1 base and 7 bases, there was a span of 8 bases. The germline V gene has CDR1 SGHRS and CDR2 YFSETQ. This CDR3 comprises 12 residues. The DNA for the CDR3 is TGCGCCAGCAGCTTGAACGAGGGTGGCTACACCTTC. The encoded protein is CASSLNEGGYTF.

The rearrangement uses TRBV18 and TRBJ2-5; possible D gene TRBD2, 6 bases. This CDR3 region has 13 residues. Germline CDR1 reads KGHSH; CDR2 reads LQKENI. V was clipped by 6 bases and J by 5 bases, with 13 bases between them. The CDR3 bases are TGTGCCAGCTCTAACCACCGGGGGGAGACCCAGTACTTC. Protein sequence: CASSNHRGETQYF.

The rearrangement uses TRBV6-4 and TRBJ1-6; D ambiguous. Trimming removed 0 bases at V and 6 bases at J, with 9 bases between. Germline-derived CDR1 and CDR2 are MRHNA and SNTAGT. The CDR3 has 15 residues. The CDR3 bases are TGTGCCAGCAGTGACTCGGAGACTGGTAATTCACCCCTCCACTTT. Amino acid sequence: CASSDSETGNSPLHF.

The chain couples TRBV7-9 to TRBJ1-1; D might be TRBD1 (6 bases). The CDR3 length is 14 residues. The germline CDR1 and CDR2 sequences are SEHNR and FQNEAQ (reference sequence). V was pared by 2 bases and J by 7 bases, with 14 bases between. The CDR3 nucleotides read TGTGCCAGCAGCTTACTGTCGGCCAGGGGTGAAGCTTTCTTT. Translated, it gives CASSLLSARGEAFF.

The gene calls are TRBV4-1 and TRBJ2-7, with D perhaps TRBD1 or TRBD2 (5 bases each). V lost 2 bases, J lost 1 base, and 12 bases lay in between. This CDR3 contains 15 residues. The V gene's germline CDR1 is MGHRA and CDR2 YSYEKL. Written as DNA, the CDR3 is TGCGCCAGCAGCCAACAGGGATGGAGGTCCTACGAGCAGTACTTC. Protein: CASSQQGWRSYEQYF.

The chain employs TRBV23-1 and TRBJ1-2, with D possibly TRBD1 on 5 matching bases. Being an ORF, TRBV23-1 has a function that is uncertain. This CDR3 is built from 18 residues. V lost 0 bases, J lost 1 base, and 18 bases lay in between. The CDR3, as DNA: TGCGCCAGCAGTCAATCCACCCCGAGGCAGGGTGGTAACTATGGCTACACCTTC. It codes for CASSQSTPRQGGNYGYTF.

This clone has just a few counts. The J gene is TRBJ1-1, the V gene TRBV2; D is uncertain. This CDR3 region has 13 residues. Trimming removed 5 bases at V and 1 base at J, with 8 bases between. Germline lookup yields CDR1 SNHLY and CDR2 FYNNEI. CDR3 residues: CASSLSENTEAFF. In DNA form, the CDR3 reads TGTGCCAGCAGTCTGTCAGAGAACACTGAAGCTTTCTTT.

The chain links TRBV7-9 to TRBJ2-7; D call uncertain. From germline, CDR1 is SEHNR and CDR2 FQNEAQ (reference sequence). The CDR3 length is 13 residues. V was trimmed by 3 bases and J by 0 bases, leaving 6 bases between them. CDR3 sequence (DNA): TGTGCCAGCAGCTTCCCTGCCTCCTACGAGCAGTACTTC. Protein: CASSFPASYEQYF.

The chain combines TRBV10-3 with TRBJ1-2; 7 bases match TRBD1. There are 16 residues in the CDR3. CDR1 is ENHRY and CDR2 is SYGVKD in the germline V gene. V lost 4 bases to trimming and J lost 4 bases; unmatched junction nucleotides: 12. CDR3 in amino acids: CAISGGGGGDLYGYTF. The CDR3 bases are TGTGCCATCAGTGGCGGGGGAGGGGGCGACCTCTATGGCTACACCTTC.

The rearrangement uses TRBV12-5 and TRBJ2-7; TRBD1 might be the D (6 bases). V was clipped by 6 bases and J by 3 bases, with 15 bases between them. Germline CDR1 is LGHNT and CDR2 is FRNRAP. The CDR3 sequence is 14 residues long. CDR3 loop: CASGTTQGYYEQYF. As DNA, the CDR3 is TGTGCTAGTGGAACCACACAGGGATACTACGAGCAGTACTTC.

The V and J genes are TRBV7-2 and TRBJ2-7; D ambiguous. The CDR3 sequence is 14 residues long. In germline, CDR1 is SGHTA, CDR2 FQGNSA. With 1 base removed from V and 2 bases from J, the gap between germline ends came to 9 bases. CDR3 residues: CASSLGHSTYEQYF. The CDR3 bases are TGTGCCAGCAGCTTAGGGCACTCTACCTACGAGCAGTACTTC. The variable domain in full, completed from reference TRBV7-2 and TRBJ2-7, reads GAGVSQSPSNKVTEKGKDVELRCDPISGHTALYWYRQSLGQGLEFLIYFQGNSAPDKSGLPSDRFSAERTGGSVSTLTIQRTQQEDSAVYLCASSLGHSTYEQYFGPGTRLTVT.